This T cell receptor (beta chain) was recorded in a study of blood T cell repertoires in COVID-19. For the study at large: Samples of COVID-19 (acute and convalescent) were obtained from the United States, Italy and Spain. T cells, B-cell-depleted T cells, or PBMCs supplied cDNA or gDNA.

Original analysis: Cell counts per sample came from amplifying reference gene primers. TCRdb's table, derived via immunoSEQ multiplex PCR, lists solely in-frame clones and lacks some. V and J calls and clone size follow that table, whereas D and trimming were derived from the DNA. The sample includes 150,000 to 200,000 clones, 75% to 90% of them seen just once. The V gene end was trimmed by 0 bases and the J gene end by 5 bases; junction bases not matched to a gene: 10. The CDR3 extends over 17 amino acids. Germline V gene data show CDR1 as WNHNN and CDR2 as SYGVQD (reference sequence). The clonotype originates from a man in his forties or fifties with acute or convalescent COVID-19. The rearrangement links TRBV10-1 to TRBJ2-1; 7 nucleotides match TRBD1. The sequenced sample was peripheral blood. The CDR3 nucleotides are TGCGCCAGCAGTGAGTCTAAGACAGGGAGAATCCACAATGAGCAGTTCTTC. It translates to CASSESKTGRIHNEQFF.